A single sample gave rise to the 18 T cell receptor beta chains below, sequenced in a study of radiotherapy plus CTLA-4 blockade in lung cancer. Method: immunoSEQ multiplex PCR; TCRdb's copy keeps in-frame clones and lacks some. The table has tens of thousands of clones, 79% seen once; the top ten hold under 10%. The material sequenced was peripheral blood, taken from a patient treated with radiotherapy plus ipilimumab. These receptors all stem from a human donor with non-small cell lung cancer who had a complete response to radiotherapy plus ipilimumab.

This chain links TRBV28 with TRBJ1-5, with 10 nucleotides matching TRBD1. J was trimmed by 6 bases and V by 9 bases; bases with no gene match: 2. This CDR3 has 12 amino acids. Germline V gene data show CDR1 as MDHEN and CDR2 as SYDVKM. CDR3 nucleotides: TGTGCCAGTCGACAGGGGGCTCAGCCCCAGCATTTT. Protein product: CASRQGAQPQHF.

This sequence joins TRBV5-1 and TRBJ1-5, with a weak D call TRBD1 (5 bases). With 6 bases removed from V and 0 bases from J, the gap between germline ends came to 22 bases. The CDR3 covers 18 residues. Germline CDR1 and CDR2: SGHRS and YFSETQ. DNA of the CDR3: TGCGCCAGCATGGGGGATTTCGGGACCCACTATAGCAATCAGCCCCAGCATTTT. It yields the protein CASMGDFGTHYSNQPQHF.

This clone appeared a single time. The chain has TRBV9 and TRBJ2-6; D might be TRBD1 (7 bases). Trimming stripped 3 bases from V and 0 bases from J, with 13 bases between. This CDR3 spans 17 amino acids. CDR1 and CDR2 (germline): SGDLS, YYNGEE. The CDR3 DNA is TGTGCCAGCAGCGCCAGACAGGGAGGCTCTGGGGCCAACGTCCTGACTTTC. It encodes CASSARQGGSGANVLTF.

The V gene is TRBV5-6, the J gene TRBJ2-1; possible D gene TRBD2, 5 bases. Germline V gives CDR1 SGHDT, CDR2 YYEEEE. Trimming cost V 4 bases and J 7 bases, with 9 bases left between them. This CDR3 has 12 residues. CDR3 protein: CASSREGNEQFF. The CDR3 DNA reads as TGTGCCAGCAGCCGGGAAGGAAATGAGCAGTTCTTC.

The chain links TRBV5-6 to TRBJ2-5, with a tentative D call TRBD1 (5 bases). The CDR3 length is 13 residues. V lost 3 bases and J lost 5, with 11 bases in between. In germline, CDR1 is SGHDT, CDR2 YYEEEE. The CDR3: CASSSDSRETQYF. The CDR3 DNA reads TGTGCCAGCAGCTCAGACAGCAGGGAGACCCAGTACTTC.

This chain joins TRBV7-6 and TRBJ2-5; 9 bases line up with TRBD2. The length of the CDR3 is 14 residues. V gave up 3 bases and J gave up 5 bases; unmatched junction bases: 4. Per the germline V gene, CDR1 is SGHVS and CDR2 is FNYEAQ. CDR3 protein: CASSFSGSGETQYF. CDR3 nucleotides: TGTGCCAGCAGCTTTAGCGGGAGTGGGGAGACCCAGTACTTC. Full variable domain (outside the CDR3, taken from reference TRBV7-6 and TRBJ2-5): GAGVSQSPRYKVTKRGQDVALRCDPISGHVSLYWYRQALGQGPEFLTYFNYEAQQDKSGLPNDRFSAERPEGSISTLTIQRTEQRDSAMYRCASSFSGSGETQYFGPGTRLLVL.

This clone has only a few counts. CDR3 residues: CASSDRGLGETQYF. The CDR3 DNA reads as TGTGCCAGCAGTGACAGGGGGCTAGGAGAGACCCAGTACTTC. The V call is TRBV6-5, the J call TRBJ2-5; TRBD1 agrees at 10 bases. CDR3 length: 14 residues. Germline CDR1 reads MNHEY; CDR2 reads SVGAGI. Unmatched junction bases numbered 4, after V lost 5 bases and J lost 4 bases.

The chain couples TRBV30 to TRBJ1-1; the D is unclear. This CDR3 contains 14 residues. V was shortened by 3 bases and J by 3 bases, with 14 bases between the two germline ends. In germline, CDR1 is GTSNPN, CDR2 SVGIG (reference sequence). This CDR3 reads CAWSPNSLDTEAFF. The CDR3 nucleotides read TGTGCCTGGAGCCCCAACTCCTTGGACACTGAAGCTTTCTTT.

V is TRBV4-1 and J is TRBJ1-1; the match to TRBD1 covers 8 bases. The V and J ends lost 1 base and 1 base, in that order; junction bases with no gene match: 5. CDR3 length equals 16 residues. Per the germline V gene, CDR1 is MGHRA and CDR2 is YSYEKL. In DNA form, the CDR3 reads TGCGCCAGCAGCCAAGGGCGGACAGGGCGGAACACTGAAGCTTTCTTT. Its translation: CASSQGRTGRNTEAFF.

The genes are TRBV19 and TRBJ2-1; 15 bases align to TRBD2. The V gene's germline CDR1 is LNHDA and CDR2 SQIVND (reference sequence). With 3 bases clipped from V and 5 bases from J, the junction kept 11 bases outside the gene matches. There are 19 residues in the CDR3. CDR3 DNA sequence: TGTGCCAGTAGTATGCACGCCGGGACTAGCGGGGGGACCGACAATGAGCAGTTCTTC. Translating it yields CASSMHAGTSGGTDNEQFF.

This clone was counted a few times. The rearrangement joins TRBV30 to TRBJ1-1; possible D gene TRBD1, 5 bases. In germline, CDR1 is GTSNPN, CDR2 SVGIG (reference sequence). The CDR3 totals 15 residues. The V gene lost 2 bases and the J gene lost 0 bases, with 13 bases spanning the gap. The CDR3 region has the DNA TGTGCCTGGAGTCCTAAGGACAAGATGAACACTGAAGCTTTCTTT. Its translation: CAWSPKDKMNTEAFF.

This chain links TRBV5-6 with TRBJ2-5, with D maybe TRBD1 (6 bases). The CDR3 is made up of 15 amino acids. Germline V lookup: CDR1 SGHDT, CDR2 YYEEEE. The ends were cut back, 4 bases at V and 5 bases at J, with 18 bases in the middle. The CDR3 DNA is TGTGCCAGCAGCCAGGCAGGGGCCGGGCTGGAGACCCAGTACTTC. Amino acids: CASSQAGAGLETQYF.

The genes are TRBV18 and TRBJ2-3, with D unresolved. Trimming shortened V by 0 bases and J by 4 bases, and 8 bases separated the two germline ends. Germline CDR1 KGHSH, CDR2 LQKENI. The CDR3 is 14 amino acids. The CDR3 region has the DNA TGTGCCAGCTCACCACCCTTCCGCTCAGATACGCAGTATTTT. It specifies CASSPPFRSDTQYF.

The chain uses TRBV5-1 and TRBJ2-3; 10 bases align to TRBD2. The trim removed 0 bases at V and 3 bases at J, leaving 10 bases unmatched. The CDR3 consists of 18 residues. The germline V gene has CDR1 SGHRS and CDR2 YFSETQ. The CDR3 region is CASSLAEIRLAGTDTQYF. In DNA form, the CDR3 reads TGCGCCAGCAGCTTGGCCGAAATTCGACTAGCGGGTACAGATACGCAGTATTTT.

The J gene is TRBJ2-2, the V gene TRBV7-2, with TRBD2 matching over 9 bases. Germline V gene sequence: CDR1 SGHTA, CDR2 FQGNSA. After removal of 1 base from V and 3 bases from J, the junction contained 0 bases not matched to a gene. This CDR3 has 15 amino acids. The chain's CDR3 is CASSLGTSDTGELFF. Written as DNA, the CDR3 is TGTGCCAGCAGCTTAGGGACTAGCGACACCGGGGAGCTGTTTTTT. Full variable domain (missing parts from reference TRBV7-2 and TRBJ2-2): GAGVSQSPSNKVTEKGKDVELRCDPISGHTALYWYRQSLGQGLEFLIYFQGNSAPDKSGLPSDRFSAERTGGSVSTLTIQRTQQEDSAVYLCASSLGTSDTGELFFGEGSRLTVL.

CDR3 nucleotide sequence: TGTGCCAGCAGCTCGAGACAGGGGAATTCACCCCTCCACTTT. Protein sequence: CASSSRQGNSPLHF. The V gene is TRBV7-9, the J gene TRBJ1-6, with 8 bases lining up with TRBD1. This CDR3 is 14 amino acids long. Germline CDR1 and CDR2: SEHNR and FQNEAQ (reference sequence). After removal of 4 bases from V and 7 bases from J, the junction contained 3 bases not matched to a gene. The whole variable domain, remainder taken from reference TRBV7-9 and TRBJ1-6, is DTGVSQNPRHKITKRGQNVTFRCDPISEHNRLYWYRQTLGQGPEFLTYFQNEAQLEKSRLLSDRFSAERPKGSFSTLEIQRTEQGDSAMYLCASSSRQGNSPLHFGNGTRLTVT.

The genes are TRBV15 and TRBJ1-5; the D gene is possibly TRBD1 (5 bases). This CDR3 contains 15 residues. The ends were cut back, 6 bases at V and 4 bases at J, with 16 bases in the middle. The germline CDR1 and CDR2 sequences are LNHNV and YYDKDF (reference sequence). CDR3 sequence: CATRISGLFNQPQHF. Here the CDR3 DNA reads TGTGCCACCAGGATATCGGGACTTTTTAATCAGCCCCAGCATTTT. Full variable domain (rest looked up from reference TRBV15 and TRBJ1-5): DAMVIQNPRYQVTQFGKPVTLSCSQTLNHNVMYWYQQKSSQAPKLLFHYYDKDFNNEADTPDNFQSRRPNTSFCFLDIRSPGLGDTAMYLCATRISGLFNQPQHFGDGTRLSIL.

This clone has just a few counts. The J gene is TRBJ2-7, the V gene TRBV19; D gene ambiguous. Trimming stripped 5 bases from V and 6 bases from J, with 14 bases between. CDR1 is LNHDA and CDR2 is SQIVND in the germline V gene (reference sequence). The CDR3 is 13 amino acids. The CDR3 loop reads CASSRTLWSEQYV. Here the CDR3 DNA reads TGTGCCAGTAGTCGGACCCTTTGGAGCGAGCAGTACGTC.